One sample yielded the 26 T cell receptor beta chains listed below, sequenced in a study of blood T cell repertoires in COVID-19 (TCRdb year 2020). Receptor libraries were prepared by the immunoSEQ multiplex PCR assay. TCRdb carries this immuneACCESS record with in-frame sequences only. Its versions omit some clonotypes, under half of them owing to an unresolved V gene in the studies checked, with the rest unexplained. This sample has about 300,000 clones in its table, and about 88% of those were observed once. The top ten clonotypes cover over 1.3% of the sample. The sample taken for sequencing was peripheral blood. These receptors all come from a human donor with COVID-19, enrolled during active disease. The donor label of this sample is uncertain.

J is TRBJ2-1 and V is TRBV19; possibly TRBD1 for D (6 bases). V lost 3 bases and J lost 8, with 14 bases in between. This CDR3 comprises 14 residues. Germline CDR1 and CDR2: LNHDA and SQIVND (reference sequence). The CDR3 loop is CASSIGQGYDEQFF. The DNA of the CDR3 is TGTGCCAGTAGTATCGGCCAGGGGTACGATGAGCAGTTCTTC.

V gene TRBV12-3 or TRBV12-4 combines with J gene TRBJ2-5; 7 positions match TRBD1. The CDR3 has 13 residues. V was clipped by 6 bases and J by 3 bases; unmatched bases: 4. Written as DNA, the CDR3 is TGTGCCAGCAGCCCAGACAGGGAAGAGACCCAGTACTTC. Translation: CASSPDREETQYF.

V usage is TRBV29-1 and J usage is TRBJ2-1; possibly TRBD1 for D (6 bases). This CDR3 is 17 amino acids long. Trimming shortened V by 3 bases and J by 4 bases, and 22 bases separated the two germline ends. Germline V gene sequence: CDR1 SQVTM, CDR2 ANQGSEA. CDR3 protein: CSVEGAQDTYSYNEQFF. The CDR3 DNA sequence: TGCAGCGTTGAGGGGGCCCAAGACACATATAGTTACAATGAGCAGTTCTTC.

The V gene is TRBV7-2, the J gene TRBJ2-1, with a tentative D call TRBD2 (6 bases). The length of the CDR3 is 19 residues. Germline lookup yields CDR1 SGHTA and CDR2 FQGNSA. V was trimmed by 8 bases and J by 2 bases, leaving 28 bases between them. The CDR3 protein is CASRPERLAASKAYNEQFF. The CDR3 DNA reads as TGTGCCAGCCGCCCTGAGCGGTTAGCGGCCTCTAAAGCCTACAATGAGCAGTTCTTC. Full variable domain (missing parts from reference TRBV7-2 and TRBJ2-1): GAGVSQSPSNKVTEKGKDVELRCDPISGHTALYWYRQSLGQGLEFLIYFQGNSAPDKSGLPSDRFSAERTGGSVSTLTIQRTQQEDSAVYLCASRPERLAASKAYNEQFFGPGTRLTVL.

J is TRBJ1-2 and V is TRBV3-1 (or the pseudogene TRBV3-2); a possible D gene is TRBD1 (5 bases). The CDR3 runs 13 residues. Trimming pared 1 base from V and 8 bases from J, leaving 11 bases between. Germline CDR1 is LGHDT and CDR2 is YNNKEL (reference sequence). CDR3 amino acids: CASSQGTSGGYTF. The CDR3 DNA is TGTGCCAGCAGCCAAGGGACAAGTGGAGGCTACACCTTC.

This sequence joins TRBV5-5 and TRBJ2-5, with D perhaps TRBD1 (6 bases). Trimming shortened V by 4 bases and J by 0 bases, and 13 bases separated the two germline ends. The germline V gene has CDR1 SGHKS and CDR2 YYEKEE (reference sequence). The CDR3 spans 15 residues. CDR3 region: CASSEEQGYQETQYF. The CDR3 DNA reads TGTGCCAGCAGCGAGGAGCAGGGGTACCAAGAGACCCAGTACTTC.

About this clone itself: Other DNA sequences in this sample translate to the same CDR3. The V gene is TRBV19, the J gene TRBJ2-7; D may be TRBD1 (5 bases). CDR1 is LNHDA and CDR2 is SQIVND in the germline V gene (reference sequence). This CDR3 region has 12 residues. The germline V and J ends were trimmed by 6 bases and 2 bases, with 8 bases remaining between them. In DNA form, the CDR3 reads TGTGCCAGTAGCCAAGGGGCCTACGAGCAGTACTTC. Protein: CASSQGAYEQYF.

The chain links TRBV9 to TRBJ1-1; 10 nucleotides match TRBD1. The CDR3 has 17 residues. The V gene end was trimmed by 0 bases and the J gene end by 4 bases; junction bases not matched to a gene: 9. Germline loops: CDR1 SGDLS, CDR2 YYNGEE. The CDR3 here is CASSVGTGGPPGTEAFF. The CDR3 nucleotides read TGTGCCAGCAGCGTAGGGACAGGGGGGCCTCCCGGCACTGAAGCTTTCTTT. Full variable domain (rest looked up from reference TRBV9 and TRBJ1-1): DSGVTQTPKHLITATGQRVTLRCSPRSGDLSVYWYQQSLDQGLQFLIQYYNGEERAKGNILERFSAQQFPDLHSELNLSSLELGDSALYFCASSVGTGGPPGTEAFFGQGTRLTVV.

This clone was observed a handful of times. The chain uses TRBV28 and TRBJ1-3; 9 positions match TRBD1. This CDR3 region has 17 residues. V lost 6 bases to trimming and J lost 0 bases; unmatched junction nucleotides: 9. Germline V lookup: CDR1 MDHEN, CDR2 SYDVKM. The CDR3 DNA follows: TGTGCCAGCAGCTCTCTGGGACAGGGAATCTCTGGAAACACCATATATTTT. Its protein is CASSSLGQGISGNTIYF.

This clone appeared a single time. V is TRBV5-1 and J is TRBJ1-4; possibly TRBD1 for D (5 bases). This CDR3 spans 14 amino acids. The germline V gene has CDR1 SGHRS and CDR2 YFSETQ. Trimming cost V 2 bases and J 10 bases, with 15 bases left between them. The CDR3 reads CASSFLGEGRKLFF. CDR3 DNA sequence: TGCGCCAGCAGCTTTCTGGGGGAGGGGCGAAAACTGTTTTTT.

This clone was picked up a small number of times. V gene TRBV9 combines with J gene TRBJ2-3; 13 bases match TRBD2. Per germline, CDR1 SGDLS and CDR2 YYNGEE. CDR3 size: 17 residues. With V trimmed by 4 bases and J by 0 bases, 5 bases remained unmatched. CDR3 loop: CASSWTSGSLSTDTQYF. CDR3 coding DNA: TGTGCCAGCAGCTGGACTAGCGGGAGCCTTAGCACAGATACGCAGTATTTT.

The chain couples TRBV2 to TRBJ1-2, with no clear D. Per germline, CDR1 SNHLY and CDR2 FYNNEI. Trimming took off 7 bases at V and 0 bases at J, with 15 bases between the two ends. The CDR3 has 15 residues. The CDR3 nucleotides are TGTGCCAGCACCCCGGAGGCGGGAGCTAACTATGGCTACACCTTC. Translating gives CASTPEAGANYGYTF.

The V and J genes are TRBV6-5 and TRBJ1-2; D is possibly TRBD1 (5 bases). The ends were cut back, 4 bases at V and 4 bases at J, with 16 bases in the middle. This CDR3 has 15 residues. Germline CDR1 is MNHEY and CDR2 is SVGAGI. CDR3 region: CASSSPSTDPYGYTF. CDR3 nucleotide sequence: TGTGCCAGCAGTTCTCCCTCGACAGACCCCTATGGCTACACCTTC.

The chain joins TRBV7-2 to TRBJ1-4, with 8 bases matching TRBD1. The CDR3 length is 14 residues. CDR1 and CDR2 from the germline V gene are SGHTA and FQGNSA. V dropped 5 bases and J dropped 7; count of bases not matched to a gene: 6. CDR3: CASSTGGRAEKLFF. DNA for the CDR3: TGTGCCAGCAGCACAGGGGGTAGAGCTGAAAAACTGTTTTTT.

The chain employs TRBV27 and TRBJ1-6; TRBD1 is a possible D gene (6 bases). From germline, CDR1 is MNHEY and CDR2 SMNVEV (reference sequence). V lost 6 bases and J 7 bases, leaving 22 bases between the germline ends. The CDR3 totals 17 residues. This chain's CDR3 is CASSPRPPQGGNSPLHF. Written as DNA, the CDR3 is TGTGCCAGCAGCCCCCGCCCCCCACAGGGCGGGAATTCACCCCTCCACTTT.

This chain joins TRBV29-1 and TRBJ1-2, with a tentative D call TRBD1 (5 bases). Per germline, CDR1 SQVTM and CDR2 ANQGSEA. This CDR3 is 12 amino acids long. V was cut by 4 bases and J by 8 bases, with 14 bases left in between. CDR3 sequence reads: CSVAPGYVGYTF. Here the CDR3 DNA reads TGCAGCGTTGCCCCAGGGTACGTCGGCTACACCTTC.

The chain uses TRBV7-2 and TRBJ2-7, with TRBD2 matching 11 bases. Trimming removed 5 bases from V and 7 bases from J; junction bases left unmatched: 10. The CDR3 runs to 15 residues. The V gene's germline CDR1 is SGHTA and CDR2 FQGNSA. This chain's CDR3 is CASSPTRTSGSEQYF. The DNA for the CDR3 is TGTGCCAGCAGCCCGACCCGGACTAGCGGGTCAGAGCAGTACTTC.

The rearrangement links TRBV3-1 (or the pseudogene TRBV3-2) to TRBJ2-7; perhaps TRBD1 as D (6 bases). In germline, CDR1 is LGHDT, CDR2 YNNKEL (reference sequence). The V end was cut by 1 base, the J end by 3 bases, with 16 bases between. This CDR3 region has 16 residues. CDR3 bases: TGTGCCAGCAGCCAAGCAGTGGGTCGGACAGTCTACGAGCAGTACTTC. It is translated as CASSQAVGRTVYEQYF.

The rearrangement joins TRBV5-1 to TRBJ2-7, with D unresolved. Germline values: CDR1 SGHRS, CDR2 YFSETQ. The V gene lost 0 bases and the J gene lost 0 bases, with 4 bases spanning the gap. The CDR3 covers 13 residues. The CDR3 here is CASSLAGSYEQYF. The CDR3 nucleotides are TGCGCCAGCAGCTTGGCAGGCTCCTACGAGCAGTACTTC. Based on the CDR3 plus reference TRBV5-1 and TRBJ2-7, the full variable domain is KAGVTQTPRYLIKTRGQQVTLSCSPISGHRSVSWYQQTPGQGLQFLFEYFSETQRNKGNFPGRFSGRQFSNSRSEMNVSTLELGDSALYLCASSLAGSYEQYFGPGTRLTVT.

J is TRBJ2-3 and V is TRBV3-1 (or the pseudogene TRBV3-2); D gene unclear. V was pared by 3 bases and J by 4 bases, with 5 bases between. Germline V gene sequence: CDR1 LGHDT, CDR2 YNNKEL (reference sequence). The CDR3 runs 12 residues. The CDR3 DNA follows: TGTGCCAGCAGCCATTATGCAGATACGCAGTATTTT. Its protein product is CASSHYADTQYF.

The sample holds a few counts of this clone. This rearrangement joins TRBV7-9 to TRBJ1-2, with TRBD1 identical over 9 bases. CDR3 length: 14 amino acids. In germline, CDR1 is SEHNR, CDR2 FQNEAQ (reference sequence). The trim removed 4 bases at V and 8 bases at J, leaving 8 bases unmatched. The DNA for the CDR3 is TGTGCCAGCAGCTCAGGGGGACAGGGTAACGGCTACACCTTC. Translated: CASSSGGQGNGYTF.

V gene TRBV18 combines with J gene TRBJ1-5, with D possibly matching TRBD1 (5 bases). V gave up 5 bases and J gave up 4 bases, with 18 bases separating them. This CDR3 has 16 amino acids. CDR1 and CDR2 from the germline V gene are KGHSH and LQKENI. Written as DNA, the CDR3 is TGTGCCAGCTCATCCGTCGGGACTGGAGGTAATCAGCCCCAGCATTTT. It is translated as CASSSVGTGGNQPQHF.

The chain joins TRBV28 to TRBJ2-5; D is perhaps TRBD1 (7 bases). The CDR3 is 15 amino acids. Germline CDR1 and CDR2: MDHEN and SYDVKM. V lost 7 bases, J lost 2 bases, and 17 bases lay in between. CDR3 sequence reads: CASTRRTGLQETQYF. In DNA form, the CDR3 reads TGTGCCAGCACCCGCAGGACAGGACTACAAGAGACCCAGTACTTC.

The CDR3 loop reads CASTSYYNEQFF. The CDR3 DNA reads as TGTGCCAGCACCTCCTATTACAATGAGCAGTTCTTC. V usage is TRBV2 and J usage is TRBJ2-1, with D hard to call. CDR1 is SNHLY, CDR2 FYNNEI, per germline. The CDR3 length is 12 residues. Trimming removed 7 bases from V and 4 bases from J, with 8 bases in between. Variable domain in full (rest from reference TRBV2 and TRBJ2-1): EPEVTQTPSHQVTQMGQEVILRCVPISNHLYFYWYRQILGQKVEFLVSFYNNEISEKSEIFDDQFSVERPDGSNFTLKIRSTKLEDSAMYFCASTSYYNEQFFGPGTRLTVL.

The genes are TRBV5-6 and TRBJ1-2; 7 bases line up with TRBD1. The germline gives CDR1 SGHDT, CDR2 YYEEEE. The CDR3 has 14 residues. V shed 3 bases and J 0 bases; nucleotides not matched to a gene: 2. The CDR3 loop reads CASSSGTANYGYTF. CDR3 DNA sequence: TGTGCCAGCAGCTCCGGGACAGCTAACTATGGCTACACCTTC.

This chain uses TRBV7-2 with TRBJ1-2, with D perhaps TRBD1 (5 bases). The V and J ends lost 2 bases and 8 bases respectively, with 12 bases between them. Germline CDR1 reads SGHTA; CDR2 reads FQGNSA. CDR3 length: 13 residues. DNA for the CDR3: TGTGCCAGCAGCTTATTGGGGGGAGTCGGCTACACCTTC. It translates to CASSLLGGVGYTF.